This passage covers 2 T cell receptor beta chains from one sample sequenced in a study of T-cell reconstitution after alpha-beta-depleted transplantation in children (dated by TCRdb to about 2016). Receptor libraries were prepared by PCR. The instrument was an Illumina HiSeq 2500. Molecular barcoding was employed in the preparation of TCR libraries, with unique molecular identifiers being used to normalize TCRbeta repertoire quantification. TCRdb reworked the public reads: Q25 trimming with fastp, MiXCR clone assembly, productive beta chains retained. Merged by CDR3 protein, the rows form single entries marked with the most common genes and DNA. In all, the sample holds roughly 82,000 distinct CDR3 sequences, and 13% to 15% of those were seen once. 27% of the sample comes from the top ten. Read against the paper, the sample's treatment or condition label means: allogeneic hematopoietic cell transplantation with graft depleted of TCRalphabeta T cells and CD19 B cells.

This specimen was PBMCs, mostly from graft donor cells, taken 180 days after TCRalphabeta/CD19-depleted stem cell transplant. The receptors were sampled from a male patient under 10 years old who had a stem cell transplant for acute lymphoblastic leukemia, so the T cells may come from the graft donor.

The chain couples TRBV20-1 to TRBJ2-1, with a tentative D call TRBD2 (6 bases). The V gene lost 8 bases and the J gene lost 3 bases, with 17 bases spanning the gap. Germline V CDR1 and CDR2: DFQATT, SNEGSKA (reference sequence). CDR3 length: 14 residues. DNA for the CDR3: TGCAGTTCCCGGGAGAGAGGGATCTACAATGAGCAGTTCTTC. Translated: CSSRERGIYNEQFF.

The V and J genes are TRBV12-3 or TRBV12-4 and TRBJ2-1; D remains unclear. V dropped 3 bases and J dropped 6 bases, with 9 bases sitting between them. CDR3 length equals 13 residues. CDR3 sequence (DNA): TGTGCCAGCAGTTTCCGAACAAGCAATGAGCAGTTCTTC. Its protein product is CASSFRTSNEQFF.